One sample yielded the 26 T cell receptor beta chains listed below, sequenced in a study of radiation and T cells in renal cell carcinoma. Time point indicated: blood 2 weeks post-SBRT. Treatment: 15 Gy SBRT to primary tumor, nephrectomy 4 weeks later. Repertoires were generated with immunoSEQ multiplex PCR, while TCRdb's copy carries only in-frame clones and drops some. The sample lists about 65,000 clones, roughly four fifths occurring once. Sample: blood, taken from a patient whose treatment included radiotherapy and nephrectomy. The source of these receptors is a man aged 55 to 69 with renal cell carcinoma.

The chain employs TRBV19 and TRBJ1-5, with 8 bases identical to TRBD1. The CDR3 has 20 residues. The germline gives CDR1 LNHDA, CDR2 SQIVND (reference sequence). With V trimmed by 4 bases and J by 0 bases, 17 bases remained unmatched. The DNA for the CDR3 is TGTGCCAGTAGTACACCAATCTTACAGGGGGTCCGCCATAGCAATCAGCCCCAGCATTTT. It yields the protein CASSTPILQGVRHSNQPQHF. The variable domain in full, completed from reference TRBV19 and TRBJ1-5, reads DGGITQSPKYLFRKEGQNVTLSCEQNLNHDAMYWYRQDPGQGLRLIYYSQIVNDFQKGDIAEGYSVSREKKESFPLTVTSAQKNPTAFYLCASSTPILQGVRHSNQPQHFGDGTRLSIL.

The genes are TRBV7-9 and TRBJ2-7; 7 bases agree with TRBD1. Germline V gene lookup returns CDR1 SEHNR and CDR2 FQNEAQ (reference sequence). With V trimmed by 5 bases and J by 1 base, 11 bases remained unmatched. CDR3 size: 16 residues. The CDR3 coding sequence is TGTGCCAGCAGCCAACCCCCCCCGACAGGGTCCTACGAGCAGTACTTC. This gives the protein CASSQPPPTGSYEQYF.

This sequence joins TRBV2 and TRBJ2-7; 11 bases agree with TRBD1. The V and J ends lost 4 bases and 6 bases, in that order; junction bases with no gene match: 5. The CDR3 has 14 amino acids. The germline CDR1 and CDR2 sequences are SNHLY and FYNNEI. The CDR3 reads CASSGSGTGGEQYF. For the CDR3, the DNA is TGTGCCAGCAGTGGCTCCGGGACAGGGGGCGAGCAGTACTTC.

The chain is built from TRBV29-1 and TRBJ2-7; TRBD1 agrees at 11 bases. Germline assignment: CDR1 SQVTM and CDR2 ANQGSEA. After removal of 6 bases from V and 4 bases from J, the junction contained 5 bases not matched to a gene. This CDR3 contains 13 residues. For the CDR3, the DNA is TGCAGCGTCACCGGACAGGGGGCGTACGAGCAGTACTTC. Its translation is CSVTGQGAYEQYF.

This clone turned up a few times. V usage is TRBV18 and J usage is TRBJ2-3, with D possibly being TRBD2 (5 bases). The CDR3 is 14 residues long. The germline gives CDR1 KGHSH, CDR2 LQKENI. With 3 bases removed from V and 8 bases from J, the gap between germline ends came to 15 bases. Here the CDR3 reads CASSPGPSAGTQYF. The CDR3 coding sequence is TGTGCCAGCTCACCTGGACCTTCGGCGGGTACGCAGTATTTT. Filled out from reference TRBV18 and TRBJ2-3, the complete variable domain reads NAGVMQNPRHLVRRRGQEARLRCSPMKGHSHVYWYRQLPEEGLKFMVYLQKENIIDESGMPKERFSAEFPKEGPSILRIQQVVRGDSAAYFCASSPGPSAGTQYFGPGTRLTVL.

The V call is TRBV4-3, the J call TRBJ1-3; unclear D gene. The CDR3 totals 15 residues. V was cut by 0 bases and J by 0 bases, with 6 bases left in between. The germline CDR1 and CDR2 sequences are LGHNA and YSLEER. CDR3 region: CASSQDHFSGNTIYF. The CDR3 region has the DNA TGCGCCAGCAGCCAAGACCACTTCTCTGGAAACACCATATATTTT.

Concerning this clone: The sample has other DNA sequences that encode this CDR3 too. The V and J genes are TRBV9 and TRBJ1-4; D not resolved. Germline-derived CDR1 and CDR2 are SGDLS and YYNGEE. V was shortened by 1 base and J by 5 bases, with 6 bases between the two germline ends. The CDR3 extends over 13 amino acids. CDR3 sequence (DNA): TGTGCCAGCAGCGTACGACTAAATGAAAAACTGTTTTTT. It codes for CASSVRLNEKLFF. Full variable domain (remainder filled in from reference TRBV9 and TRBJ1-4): DSGVTQTPKHLITATGQRVTLRCSPRSGDLSVYWYQQSLDQGLQFLIQYYNGEERAKGNILERFSAQQFPDLHSELNLSSLELGDSALYFCASSVRLNEKLFFGSGTQLSVL.

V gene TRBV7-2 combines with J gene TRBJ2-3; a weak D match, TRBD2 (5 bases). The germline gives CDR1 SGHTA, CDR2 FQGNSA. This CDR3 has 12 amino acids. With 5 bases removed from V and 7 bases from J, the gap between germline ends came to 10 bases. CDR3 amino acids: CASSKAENTQYF. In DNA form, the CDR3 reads TGTGCCAGCAGCAAAGCGGAGAATACGCAGTATTTT.

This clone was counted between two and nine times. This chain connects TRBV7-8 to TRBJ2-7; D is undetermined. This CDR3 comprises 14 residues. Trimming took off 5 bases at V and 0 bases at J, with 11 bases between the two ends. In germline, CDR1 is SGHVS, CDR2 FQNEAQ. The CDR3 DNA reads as TGTGCCAGCAGCCCGCGTTGGGACTCCTACGAGCAGTACTTC. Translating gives CASSPRWDSYEQYF.

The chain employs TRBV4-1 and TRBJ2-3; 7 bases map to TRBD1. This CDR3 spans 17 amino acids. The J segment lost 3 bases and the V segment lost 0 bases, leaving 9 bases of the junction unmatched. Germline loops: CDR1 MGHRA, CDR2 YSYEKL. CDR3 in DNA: TGCGCCAGCAGCCAAGATCCCGGACAGGCCGGTACAGATACGCAGTATTTT. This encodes CASSQDPGQAGTDTQYF.

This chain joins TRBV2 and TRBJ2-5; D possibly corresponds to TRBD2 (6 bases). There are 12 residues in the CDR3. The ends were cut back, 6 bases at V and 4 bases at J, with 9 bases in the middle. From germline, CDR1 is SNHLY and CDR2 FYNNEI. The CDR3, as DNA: TGTGCCAGCAGACTGGGAGGAGAGACCCAGTACTTC. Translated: CASRLGGETQYF.

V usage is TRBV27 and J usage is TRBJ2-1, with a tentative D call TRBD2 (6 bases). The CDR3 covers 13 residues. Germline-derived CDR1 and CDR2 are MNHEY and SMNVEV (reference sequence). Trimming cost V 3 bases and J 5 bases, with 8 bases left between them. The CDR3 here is CASSFASDNEQFF. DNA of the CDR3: TGTGCCAGCAGTTTTGCTAGCGACAATGAGCAGTTCTTC.

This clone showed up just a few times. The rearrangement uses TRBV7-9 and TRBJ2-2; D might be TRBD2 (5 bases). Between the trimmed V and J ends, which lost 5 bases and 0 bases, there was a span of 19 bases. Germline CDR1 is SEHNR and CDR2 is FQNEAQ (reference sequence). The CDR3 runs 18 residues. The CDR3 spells CASSPDFLALPNTGELFF. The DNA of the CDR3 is TGTGCCAGCAGCCCCGACTTTCTAGCCCTTCCGAACACCGGGGAGCTGTTTTTT.

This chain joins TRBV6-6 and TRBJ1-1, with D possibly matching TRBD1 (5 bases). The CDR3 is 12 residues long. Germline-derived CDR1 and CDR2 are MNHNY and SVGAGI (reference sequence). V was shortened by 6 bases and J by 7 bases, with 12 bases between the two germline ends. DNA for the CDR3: TGTGCCAGCAGAATTACAGGAGTTGAAGCTTTCTTT. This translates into CASRITGVEAFF.

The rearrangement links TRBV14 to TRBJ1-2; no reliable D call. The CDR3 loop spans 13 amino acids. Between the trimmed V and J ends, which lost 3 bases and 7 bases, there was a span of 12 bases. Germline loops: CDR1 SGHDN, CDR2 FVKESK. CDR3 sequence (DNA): TGTGCCAGCAGCCAGGGCATCAACGGTGGCTACACCTTC. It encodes CASSQGINGGYTF.

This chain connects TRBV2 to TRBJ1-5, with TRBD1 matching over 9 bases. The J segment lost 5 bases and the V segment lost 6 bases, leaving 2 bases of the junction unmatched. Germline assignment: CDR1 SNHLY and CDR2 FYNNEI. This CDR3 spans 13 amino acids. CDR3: CASRRTGDQPQHF. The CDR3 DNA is TGTGCCAGCAGGAGGACAGGGGATCAGCCCCAGCATTTT.

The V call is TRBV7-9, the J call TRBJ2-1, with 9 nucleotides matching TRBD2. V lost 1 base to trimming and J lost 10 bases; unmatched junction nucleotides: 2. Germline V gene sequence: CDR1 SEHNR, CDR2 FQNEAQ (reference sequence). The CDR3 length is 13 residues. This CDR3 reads CASSLGLAGEQFF. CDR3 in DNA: TGTGCCAGCAGCTTAGGGCTAGCGGGAGAGCAGTTCTTC.

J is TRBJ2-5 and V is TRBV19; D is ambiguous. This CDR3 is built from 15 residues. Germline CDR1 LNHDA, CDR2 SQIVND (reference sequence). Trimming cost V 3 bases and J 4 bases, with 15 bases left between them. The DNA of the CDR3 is TGTGCCAGTAGTATTGGCCTATTGAAGTCAGAGACCCAGTACTTC. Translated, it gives CASSIGLLKSETQYF. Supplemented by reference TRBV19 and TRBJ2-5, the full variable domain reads DGGITQSPKYLFRKEGQNVTLSCEQNLNHDAMYWYRQDPGQGLRLIYYSQIVNDFQKGDIAEGYSVSREKKESFPLTVTSAQKNPTAFYLCASSIGLLKSETQYFGPGTRLLVL.

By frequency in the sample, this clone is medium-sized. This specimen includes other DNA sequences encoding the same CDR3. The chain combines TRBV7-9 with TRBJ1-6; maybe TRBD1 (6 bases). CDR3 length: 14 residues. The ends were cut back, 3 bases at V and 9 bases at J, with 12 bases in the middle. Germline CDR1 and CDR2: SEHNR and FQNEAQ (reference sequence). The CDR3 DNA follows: TGTGCCAGCAGCTTGGGGGGGCTTGGTTCACCCCTCCACTTT. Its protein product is CASSLGGLGSPLHF.

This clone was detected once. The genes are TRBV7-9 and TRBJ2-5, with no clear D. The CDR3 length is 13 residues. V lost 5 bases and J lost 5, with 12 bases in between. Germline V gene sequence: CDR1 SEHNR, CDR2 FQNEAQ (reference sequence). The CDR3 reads CASSPDPYETQYF. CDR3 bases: TGTGCCAGCAGCCCAGATCCGTATGAGACCCAGTACTTC.

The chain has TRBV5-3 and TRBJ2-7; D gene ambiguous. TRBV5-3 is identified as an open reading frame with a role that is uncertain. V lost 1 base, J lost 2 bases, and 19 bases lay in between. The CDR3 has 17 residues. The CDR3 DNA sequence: TGTGCCAGAAGCTTGCGTCTCACCGGCAGAGATGCCTACGAGCAGTACTTC. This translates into CARSLRLTGRDAYEQYF.

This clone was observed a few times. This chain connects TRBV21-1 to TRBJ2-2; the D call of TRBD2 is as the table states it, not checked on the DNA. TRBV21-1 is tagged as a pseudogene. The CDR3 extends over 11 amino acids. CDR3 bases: TGTGCCAGCAGCACCCGTGAGGGGCTGTTTTTT. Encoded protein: CASSTREGLFF.

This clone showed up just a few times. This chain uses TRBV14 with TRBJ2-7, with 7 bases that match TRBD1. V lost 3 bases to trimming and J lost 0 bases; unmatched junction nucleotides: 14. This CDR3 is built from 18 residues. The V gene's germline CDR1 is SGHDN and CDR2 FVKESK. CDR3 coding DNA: TGTGCCAGCAGCCACCCCAGGAAGGGACAGTCCCTCTCCTACGAGCAGTACGTC. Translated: CASSHPRKGQSLSYEQYV.

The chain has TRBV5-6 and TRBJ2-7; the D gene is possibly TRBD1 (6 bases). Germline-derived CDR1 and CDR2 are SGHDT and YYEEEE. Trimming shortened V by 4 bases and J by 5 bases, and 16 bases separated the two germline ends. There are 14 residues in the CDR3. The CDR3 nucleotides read TGTGCCAGCAGCGAAACCGGGACAACACACGAGCAGTACTTC. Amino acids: CASSETGTTHEQYF.

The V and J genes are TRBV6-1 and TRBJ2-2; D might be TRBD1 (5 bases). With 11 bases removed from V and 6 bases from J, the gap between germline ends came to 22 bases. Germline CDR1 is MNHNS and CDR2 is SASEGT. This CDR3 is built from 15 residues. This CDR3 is CACFQGSFLAGELFF. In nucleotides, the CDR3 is TGTGCCTGTTTCCAGGGTTCTTTCCTGGCCGGGGAGCTGTTTTTT.

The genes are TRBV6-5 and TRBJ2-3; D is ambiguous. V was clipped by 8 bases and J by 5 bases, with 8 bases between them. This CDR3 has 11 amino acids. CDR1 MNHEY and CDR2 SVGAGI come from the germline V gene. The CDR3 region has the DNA TGTGCCAGCTCGGACGTAGATACGCAGTATTTT. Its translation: CASSDVDTQYF.